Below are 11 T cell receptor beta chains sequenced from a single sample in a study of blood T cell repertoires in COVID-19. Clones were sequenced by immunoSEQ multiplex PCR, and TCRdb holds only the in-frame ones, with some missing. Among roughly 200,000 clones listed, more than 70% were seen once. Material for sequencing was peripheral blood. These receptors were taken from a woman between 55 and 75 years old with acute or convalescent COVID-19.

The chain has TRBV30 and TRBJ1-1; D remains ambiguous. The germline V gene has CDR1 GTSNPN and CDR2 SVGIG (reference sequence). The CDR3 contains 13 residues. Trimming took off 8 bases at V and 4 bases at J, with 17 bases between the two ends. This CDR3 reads CARSFGGSTEAFF. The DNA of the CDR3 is TGTGCCCGTTCATTCGGAGGGTCCACTGAAGCTTTCTTT.

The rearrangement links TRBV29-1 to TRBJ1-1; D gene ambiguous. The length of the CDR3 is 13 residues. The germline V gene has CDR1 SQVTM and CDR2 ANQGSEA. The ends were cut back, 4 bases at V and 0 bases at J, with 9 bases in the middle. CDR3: CSVVTEMNTEAFF. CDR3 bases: TGCAGCGTTGTCACAGAAATGAACACTGAAGCTTTCTTT.

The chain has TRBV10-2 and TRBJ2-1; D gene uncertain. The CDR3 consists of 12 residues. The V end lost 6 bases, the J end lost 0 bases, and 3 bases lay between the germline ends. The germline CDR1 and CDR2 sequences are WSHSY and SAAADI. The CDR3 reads CASSGSYNEQFF. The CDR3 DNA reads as TGCGCCAGCAGCGGCTCCTACAATGAGCAGTTCTTC.

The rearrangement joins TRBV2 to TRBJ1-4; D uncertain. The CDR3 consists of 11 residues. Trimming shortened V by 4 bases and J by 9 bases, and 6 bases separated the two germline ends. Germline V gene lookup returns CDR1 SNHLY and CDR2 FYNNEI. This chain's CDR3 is CASSVDKKLFF. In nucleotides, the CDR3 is TGTGCCAGCAGTGTAGATAAAAAACTGTTTTTT.

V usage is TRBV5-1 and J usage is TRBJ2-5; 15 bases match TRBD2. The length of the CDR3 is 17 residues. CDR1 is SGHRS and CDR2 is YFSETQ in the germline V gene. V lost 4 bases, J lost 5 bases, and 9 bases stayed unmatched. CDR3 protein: CASSPGLAGGPMETQYF. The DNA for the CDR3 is TGCGCCAGCAGCCCCGGACTAGCGGGAGGGCCGATGGAGACCCAGTACTTC.

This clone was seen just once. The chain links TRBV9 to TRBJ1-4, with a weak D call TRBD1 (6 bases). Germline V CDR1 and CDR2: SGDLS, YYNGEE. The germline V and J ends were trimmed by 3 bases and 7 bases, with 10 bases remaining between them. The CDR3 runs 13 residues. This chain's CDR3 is CASSAEQGEKLFF. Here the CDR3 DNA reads TGTGCCAGCAGCGCAGAACAGGGTGAAAAACTGTTTTTT.

The CDR3 coding sequence is TGTGCCAGCAGCCAAGAACCCAGGCGCTCTGGAAACACCATATATTTT. It translates to CASSQEPRRSGNTIYF. The chain uses TRBV14 and TRBJ1-3; D unclear. The CDR3 consists of 16 residues. The V end was cut by 0 bases, the J end by 0 bases, with 9 bases between. Germline V gives CDR1 SGHDN, CDR2 FVKESK.

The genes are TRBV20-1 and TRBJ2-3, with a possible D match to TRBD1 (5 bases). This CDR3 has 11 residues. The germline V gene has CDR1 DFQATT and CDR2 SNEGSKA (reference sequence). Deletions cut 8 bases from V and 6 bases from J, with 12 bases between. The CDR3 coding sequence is TGCAGTCCGCAAAAGGGGGATACGCAGTATTTT. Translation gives CSPQKGDTQYF.

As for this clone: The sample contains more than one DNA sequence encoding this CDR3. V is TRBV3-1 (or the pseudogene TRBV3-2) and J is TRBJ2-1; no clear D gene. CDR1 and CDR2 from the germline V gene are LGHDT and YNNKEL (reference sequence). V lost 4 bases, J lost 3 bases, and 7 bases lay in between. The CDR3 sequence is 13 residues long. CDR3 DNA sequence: TGTGCCAGCAGCCCTACCCGCTACAATGAGCAGTTCTTC. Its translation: CASSPTRYNEQFF.

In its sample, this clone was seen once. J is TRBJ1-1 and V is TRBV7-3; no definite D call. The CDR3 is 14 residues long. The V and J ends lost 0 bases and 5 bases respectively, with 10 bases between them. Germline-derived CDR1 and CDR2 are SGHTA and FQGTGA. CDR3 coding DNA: TGTGCCAGCAGCTTAACTTCGGAGGGAACTGAAGCTTTCTTT. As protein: CASSLTSEGTEAFF.

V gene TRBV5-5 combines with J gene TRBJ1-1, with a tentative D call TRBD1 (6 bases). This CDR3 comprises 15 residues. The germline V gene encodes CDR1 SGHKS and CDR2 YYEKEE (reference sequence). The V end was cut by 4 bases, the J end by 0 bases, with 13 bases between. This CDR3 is CASSDRTAMNTEAFF. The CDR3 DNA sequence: TGTGCCAGCAGCGACCGGACAGCTATGAACACTGAAGCTTTCTTT.